This T cell receptor beta chain was retrieved from a study of blood T cell repertoires in COVID-19. Overall study context: COVID-19 samples, acute and convalescent, were from the United States, Italy and Spain. PBMCs, B-cell-depleted T cells, or T cells provided the cDNA or gDNA that made up the material.

The CDR3 contains 15 residues. The V gene's germline CDR1 is SGHDT and CDR2 YYEEEE. With 1 base clipped from V and 3 bases from J, the junction kept 5 bases outside the gene matches. How the authors handled the data: Reference gene primers were amplified, and this amplification served to estimate nucleated cell counts. Measured with immunoSEQ multiplex PCR; TCRdb has only the in-frame clones, and not every one. The V and J calls and clone size come from that table; D and trimming were worked out from the DNA. The table records about 150,000 clones, 85% to 90% of them present only once. The sample holds one count of this clone.

Source material: peripheral blood. The TCR was taken from a man at least 80 years old with acute or convalescent COVID-19. This chain connects TRBV5-6 to TRBJ2-3; 7 nucleotides agree with TRBD1. CDR3 sequence (DNA): TGTGCCAGCAGCTTGCCGCAGGGGGTAACAGATACGCAGTATTTT. Translation: CASSLPQGVTDTQYF.